This is a list of T cell receptor beta chains from one sample in a study of CD8 T cells in Susac syndrome. Each CDR3 protein is one row after TCRdb ran MiXCR on the immunoSEQ multiplex PCR reads. In the table there are fewer than 300,000 distinct CDR3 sequences, around 83% of which are singletons. The sequencing input was CD8+ T cells from PBMCs. The receptor source for this set is a human donor with multiple sclerosis. Both conserved end residues are part of each CDR3.

j_gene: TRBJ1-6; v_gene: TRBV5-1; CDR3aa: CASSLDPQGAGSPLHF
j_gene: TRBJ2-2; v_gene: TRBV5-1; CDR3aa: CASSLRVRGGELFF
j_gene: TRBJ1-2; v_gene: TRBV11-2; CDR3aa: CASSLSGANYGYTF
j_gene: TRBJ2-1; v_gene: TRBV28; CDR3aa: CASSSYIQFF
j_gene: TRBJ2-7; v_gene: TRBV3-1; CDR3aa: CASGPPWEQYF
j_gene: TRBJ2-1; v_gene: TRBV5-8; CDR3aa: CASSSGPRDYTYNEQFF
j_gene: TRBJ1-5; v_gene: TRBV6-5; CDR3aa: CASSYSRGIGQPQHF
j_gene: TRBJ2-7; v_gene: TRBV2; CDR3aa: CASLGQGSNEQYF
j_gene: TRBJ2-1; v_gene: TRBV19; CDR3aa: CASSWGLAGVGYNEQFF
j_gene: TRBJ2-3; v_gene: TRBV29-1; CDR3aa: CSVDGRPGTDTQYF
j_gene: TRBJ2-1; v_gene: TRBV12-3/TRBV12-4; CDR3aa: CASSLGLGTSGQNEQFF
j_gene: TRBJ2-5; v_gene: TRBV3-1; CDR3aa: CASSQDLGRGQGTQYF
j_gene: TRBJ2-1; v_gene: TRBV29-1; CDR3aa: CSVWTSGNGNEQFF
j_gene: TRBJ2-7; v_gene: TRBV7-2; CDR3aa: CASSSPGTGGVYEQYF
j_gene: TRBJ1-1; v_gene: TRBV7-9; CDR3aa: CASSLPAWGQSLNTEAFF
j_gene: TRBJ2-7; v_gene: TRBV27; CDR3aa: CASSTSGARYEQYF
j_gene: TRBJ2-1; v_gene: TRBV6-1; CDR3aa: CASSEGRGTNLEDEQFF
j_gene: TRBJ2-7; v_gene: TRBV27; CDR3aa: CASSLWAGPLHEQYF
j_gene: TRBJ2-1; v_gene: TRBV27; CDR3aa: CASSLFLGGNQDEQFF
j_gene: TRBJ2-4; v_gene: TRBV12-5; CDR3aa: CASGLPKHIQYF
j_gene: TRBJ1-2; v_gene: TRBV28; CDR3aa: CASSSQRYNYGYTF
j_gene: TRBJ2-1; v_gene: TRBV24-1; CDR3aa: CATSGLAGGEQFF
j_gene: TRBJ2-7; v_gene: TRBV27; CDR3aa: CASSLFPGTLREQYF
j_gene: TRBJ2-3; v_gene: TRBV4-1; CDR3aa: CASSQGRTGPDTQYF
j_gene: TRBJ2-1; v_gene: TRBV7-9; CDR3aa: CASSGLAVYNEQFF
j_gene: TRBJ1-1; v_gene: TRBV19; CDR3aa: CASNSPFDTNTEAFF
j_gene: TRBJ2-3; v_gene: TRBV12-3/TRBV12-4; CDR3aa: CASSPLRGLADAKNTQYF
j_gene: TRBJ2-7; v_gene: TRBV15; CDR3aa: CATSIGEQTYEQYF
j_gene: TRBJ1-1; v_gene: TRBV20-1; CDR3aa: CSARERDGVGTEAFF